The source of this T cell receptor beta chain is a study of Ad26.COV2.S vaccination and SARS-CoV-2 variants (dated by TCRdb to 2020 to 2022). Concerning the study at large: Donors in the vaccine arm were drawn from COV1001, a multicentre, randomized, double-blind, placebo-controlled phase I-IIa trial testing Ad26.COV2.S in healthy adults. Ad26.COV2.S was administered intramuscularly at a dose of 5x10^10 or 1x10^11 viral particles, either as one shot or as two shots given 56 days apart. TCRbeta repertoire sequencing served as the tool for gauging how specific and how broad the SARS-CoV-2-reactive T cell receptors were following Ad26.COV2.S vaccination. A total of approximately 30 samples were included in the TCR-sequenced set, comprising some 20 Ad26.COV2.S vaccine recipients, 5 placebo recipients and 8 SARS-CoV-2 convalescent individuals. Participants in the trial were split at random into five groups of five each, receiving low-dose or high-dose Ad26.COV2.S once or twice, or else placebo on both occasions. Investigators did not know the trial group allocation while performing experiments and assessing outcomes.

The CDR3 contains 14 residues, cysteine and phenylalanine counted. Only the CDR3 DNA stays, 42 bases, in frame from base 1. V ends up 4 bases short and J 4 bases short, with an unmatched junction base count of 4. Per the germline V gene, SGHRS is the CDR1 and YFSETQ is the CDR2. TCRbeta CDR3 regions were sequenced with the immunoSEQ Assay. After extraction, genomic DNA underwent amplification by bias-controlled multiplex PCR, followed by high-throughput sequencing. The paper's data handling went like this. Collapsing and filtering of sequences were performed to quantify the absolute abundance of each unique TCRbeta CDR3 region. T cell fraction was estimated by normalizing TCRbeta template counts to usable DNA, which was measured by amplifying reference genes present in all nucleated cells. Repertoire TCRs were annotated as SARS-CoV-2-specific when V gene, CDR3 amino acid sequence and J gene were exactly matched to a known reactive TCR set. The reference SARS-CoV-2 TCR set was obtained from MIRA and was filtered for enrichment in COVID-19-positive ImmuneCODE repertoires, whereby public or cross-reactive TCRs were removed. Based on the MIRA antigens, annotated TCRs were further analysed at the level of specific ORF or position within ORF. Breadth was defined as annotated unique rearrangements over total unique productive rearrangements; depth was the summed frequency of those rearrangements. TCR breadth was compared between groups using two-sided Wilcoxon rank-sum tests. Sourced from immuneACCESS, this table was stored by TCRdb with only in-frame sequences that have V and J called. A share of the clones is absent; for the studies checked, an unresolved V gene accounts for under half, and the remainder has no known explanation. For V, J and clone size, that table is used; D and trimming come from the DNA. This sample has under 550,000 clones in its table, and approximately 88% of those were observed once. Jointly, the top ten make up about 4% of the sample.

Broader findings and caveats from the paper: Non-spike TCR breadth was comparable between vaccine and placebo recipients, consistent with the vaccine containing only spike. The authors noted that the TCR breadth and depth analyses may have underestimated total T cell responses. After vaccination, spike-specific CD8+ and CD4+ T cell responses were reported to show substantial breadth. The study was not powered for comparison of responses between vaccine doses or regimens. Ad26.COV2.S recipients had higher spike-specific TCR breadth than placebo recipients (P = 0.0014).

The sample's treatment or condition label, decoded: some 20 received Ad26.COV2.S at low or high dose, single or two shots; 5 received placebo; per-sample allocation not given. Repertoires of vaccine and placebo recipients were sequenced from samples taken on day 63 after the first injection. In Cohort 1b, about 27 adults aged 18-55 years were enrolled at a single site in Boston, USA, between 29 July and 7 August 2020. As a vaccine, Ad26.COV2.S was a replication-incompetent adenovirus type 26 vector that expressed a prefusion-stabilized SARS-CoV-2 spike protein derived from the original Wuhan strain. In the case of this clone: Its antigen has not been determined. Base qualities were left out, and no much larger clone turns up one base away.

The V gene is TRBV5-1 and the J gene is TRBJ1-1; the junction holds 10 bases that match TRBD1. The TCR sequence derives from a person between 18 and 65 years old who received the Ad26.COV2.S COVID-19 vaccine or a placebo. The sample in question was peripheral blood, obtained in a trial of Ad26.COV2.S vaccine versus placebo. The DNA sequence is TGCGCCAGCAGCGCGACAGGGGGCGGCACTGAAGCTTTCTTT. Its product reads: CASSATGGGTEAFF. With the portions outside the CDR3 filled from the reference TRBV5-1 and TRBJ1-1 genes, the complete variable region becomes KAGVTQTPRYLIKTRGQQVTLSCSPISGHRSVSWYQQTPGQGLQFLFEYFSETQRNKGNFPGRFSGRQFSNSRSEMNVSTLELGDSALYLCASSATGGGTEAFFGQGTRLTVV.